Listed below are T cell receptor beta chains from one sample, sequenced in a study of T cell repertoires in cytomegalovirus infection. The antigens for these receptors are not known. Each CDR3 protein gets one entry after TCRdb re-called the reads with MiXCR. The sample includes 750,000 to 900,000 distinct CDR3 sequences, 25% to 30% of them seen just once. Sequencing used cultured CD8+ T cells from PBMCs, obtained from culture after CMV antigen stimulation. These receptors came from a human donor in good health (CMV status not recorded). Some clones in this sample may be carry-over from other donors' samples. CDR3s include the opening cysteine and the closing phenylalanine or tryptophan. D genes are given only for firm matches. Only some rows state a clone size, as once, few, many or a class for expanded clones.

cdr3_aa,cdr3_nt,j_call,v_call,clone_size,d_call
CASSLSGWEQYF,TGTGCCAGCAGCTTGTCGGGGTGGGAGCAGTACTTC,TRBJ2-7,TRBV7-2,many,.
CASSQSRNTEAFF,TGCGCCAGCAGCCAGTCGAGGAACACTGAAGCTTTCTTT,TRBJ1-1,TRBV4-1,few,.
CSARMRDREDYGYTF,TGCAGTGCTAGGATGCGAGACCGGGAGGACTATGGCTACACCTTC,TRBJ1-2,TRBV20-1,.,.
CASSTGFQPQHF,TGTGCCAGCAGCACAGGGTTTCAGCCCCAGCATTTT,TRBJ1-5,TRBV28,few,.
CASSLDLGTGNDGYTF,TGTGCCAGCAGCTTAGACCTCGGGACAGGGAACGATGGCTACACCTTC,TRBJ1-2,TRBV11-1,.,TRBD1
CSARATGVGAYNEQFF,TGCAGTGCTAGGGCGACAGGGGTGGGGGCCTACAATGAGCAGTTCTTC,TRBJ2-1,TRBV20-1,many,TRBD1
CASATGDTEAFF,TGTGCCAGCGCCACGGGTGACACTGAAGCTTTCTTT,TRBJ1-1,TRBV18,.,.
CSASGLPTLREAFF,TGCAGTGCGTCAGGGCTCCCAACCTTGCGGGAAGCTTTCTTT,TRBJ1-1,TRBV20-1,.,.
CASSYTGRPTETQYF,TGTGCCAGCAGCTACACAGGCAGGCCCACCGAGACCCAGTACTTC,TRBJ2-5,TRBV6-5,.,.
CASSLEGLSNYGYTF,TGTGCCAGCAGTTTAGAAGGCCTCTCTAACTATGGCTACACCTTC,TRBJ1-2,TRBV27,.,.
CASRTGGVGTEAFF,TGTGCCAGCAGAACAGGGGGCGTTGGCACTGAAGCTTTCTTT,TRBJ1-1,TRBV14,few,TRBD1